One sample yielded the 28 T cell receptor beta chains listed below, sequenced in a study of early T cells in non-severe SARS-CoV-2 infection. TCRdb reanalysed the 5' RACE reads using MiXCR and keeps one entry per CDR3 protein. The table lists around 68,000 distinct CDR3 sequences, roughly 12% of them singletons, with approximately 1.3% in the top ten. The source was whole blood, collected at baseline. All receptors derive from an adult who was a healthcare worker with PCR-confirmed SARS-CoV-2 infection or an uninfected control (not recorded which).

Only a few counts were recorded for this clonotype. This rearrangement joins TRBV5-4 to TRBJ2-7; no firm D call. In germline, CDR1 is SGHNT, CDR2 YYREEE (reference sequence). Trimming removed 2 bases at V and 4 bases at J, with 10 bases between. The CDR3 runs to 13 residues. CDR3: CASSLETEYEQYF. The CDR3 nucleotides are TGTGCCAGCAGCTTAGAGACGGAGTACGAGCAGTACTTC.

In this sample, this clonotype turned up a few times. The chain carries TRBV6-2 or TRBV6-3 and TRBJ2-3; D is undetermined. The ends were cut back, 7 bases at V and 4 bases at J, with 9 bases in the middle. Looked up from germline, CDR1 is MNHEY and CDR2 is SVGEGT. There are 12 residues in the CDR3. The DNA of the CDR3 is TGTGCCAGCACGGCCAGCCCAGATACGCAGTATTTT. It yields the protein CASTASPDTQYF.

This clonotype was seen repeatedly, ten times or more. V gene TRBV28 combines with J gene TRBJ1-5; D is unclear. Trimming pared 2 bases from V and 1 base from J, leaving 9 bases between. The CDR3 spans 15 residues. Germline CDR1 is MDHEN and CDR2 is SYDVKM. CDR3 coding DNA: TGTGCCAGCAGTTTAACCCTCGGGAGCAATCAGCCCCAGCATTTT. Protein: CASSLTLGSNQPQHF.

This clonotype was seen only a few times. The rearrangement joins TRBV20-1 to TRBJ2-7; 8 bases map to TRBD1. Germline lookup yields CDR1 DFQATT and CDR2 SNEGSKA (reference sequence). This CDR3 comprises 14 residues. The trim removed 4 bases at V and 5 bases at J, leaving 10 bases unmatched. The DNA of the CDR3 is TGCAGTGCTATTCCTCGTCAGGGGGCCGACGAGCAGTACTTC. Translated: CSAIPRQGADEQYF.

The chain has TRBV28 and TRBJ1-5; D not certain. CDR1 and CDR2 (germline): MDHEN, SYDVKM. The V gene lost 3 bases and the J gene lost 5 bases, with 5 bases spanning the gap. The CDR3 is 12 amino acids. CDR3 in amino acids: CASSFTDQPQHF. The CDR3 DNA follows: TGTGCCAGCAGTTTCACAGATCAGCCCCAGCATTTT.

This clonotype has a count of ten or more. V and J are TRBV7-2 and TRBJ1-5; no reliable D call. This CDR3 spans 13 amino acids. Germline loops: CDR1 SGHTA, CDR2 FQGNSA. Trimming pared 2 bases from V and 2 bases from J, leaving 4 bases between. In DNA, the CDR3 is TGTGCCAGCAGCTTAAAAGGCAATCAGCCCCAGCATTTT. As protein: CASSLKGNQPQHF. Complete variable domain (other parts from reference TRBV7-2 and TRBJ1-5): GAGVSQSPSNKVTEKGKDVELRCDPISGHTALYWYRQSLGQGLEFLIYFQGNSAPDKSGLPSDRFSAERTGGSVSTLTIQRTQQEDSAVYLCASSLKGNQPQHFGDGTRLSIL.

This clonotype was detected many times. The chain links TRBV28 to TRBJ1-1; D unresolved. V lost 2 bases, J lost 1 base, and 8 bases lay in between. The CDR3 totals 14 residues. The V gene's germline CDR1 is MDHEN and CDR2 SYDVKM. This CDR3 reads CASSLGKWNTEAFF. As DNA, the CDR3 is TGTGCCAGCAGTTTAGGCAAGTGGAACACTGAAGCTTTCTTT.

The chain has TRBV15 and TRBJ2-1, with a possible D match to TRBD2 (5 bases). The V and J ends lost 0 bases and 2 bases respectively, with 17 bases between them. The length of the CDR3 is 18 residues. Looked up from germline, CDR1 is LNHNV and CDR2 is YYDKDF (reference sequence). In DNA form, the CDR3 reads TGTGCCACCAGCAGAGATGGATTCCAGCTAGCCCCCTACAATGAGCAGTTCTTC. Protein: CATSRDGFQLAPYNEQFF. Full variable domain (remainder filled in from reference TRBV15 and TRBJ2-1): DAMVIQNPRYQVTQFGKPVTLSCSQTLNHNVMYWYQQKSSQAPKLLFHYYDKDFNNEADTPDNFQSRRPNTSFCFLDIRSPGLGDTAMYLCATSRDGFQLAPYNEQFFGPGTRLTVL.

A few counts support this clonotype. The CDR3 region has the DNA TGTGCCAGCAGTGAAGTGGGGACTAACGGTGAGCAGTTCTTC. The encoded protein is CASSEVGTNGEQFF. V and J are TRBV2 and TRBJ2-1; 7 nucleotides agree with TRBD2. J lost 9 bases, V lost 1 base, and 6 bases had no gene match. This CDR3 spans 14 amino acids. CDR1 is SNHLY, CDR2 FYNNEI, per germline. Filled out from reference TRBV2 and TRBJ2-1, the complete variable domain reads EPEVTQTPSHQVTQMGQEVILRCVPISNHLYFYWYRQILGQKVEFLVSFYNNEISEKSEIFDDQFSVERPDGSNFTLKIRSTKLEDSAMYFCASSEVGTNGEQFFGPGTRLTVL.

As regards this clonotype: A read error may be the cause here, since a much bigger clone is one base away. Because the CDR3 is missing its conserved closing phenylalanine or tryptophan, this is likely a read error. The chain uses TRBV6-1 and TRBJ2-6; D is unresolved. Germline CDR1 is MNHNS and CDR2 is SASEGT. The V gene lost 2 bases and the J gene lost 0 bases, with 14 bases spanning the gap. The CDR3 has 18 residues. CDR3 coding DNA: TGTGCCAGCAGTGAACCGGGCAGGATGTTCTCTGGGGCCAACGTCCTGACTTCC. Its protein product is CASSEPGRMFSGANVLTS.

This clonotype appeared a few times. This chain joins TRBV12-3 or TRBV12-4 and TRBJ2-2; D might be TRBD1 (6 bases). There are 15 residues in the CDR3. Trimming removed 6 bases from V and 6 bases from J, with 17 bases in between. For the CDR3, the DNA is TGTGCCAGCAGCCCGAACCCCAGGGGTTCCGGGGAGCTGTTTTTT. Its translation is CASSPNPRGSGELFF.

This clonotype showed up just a few times. The V call is TRBV7-9, the J call TRBJ2-1; D is unresolved. From germline, CDR1 is SEHNR and CDR2 FQNEAQ (reference sequence). The V end was cut by 6 bases, the J end by 8 bases, with 11 bases between. The CDR3 contains 12 residues. CDR3 DNA: TGTGCCAGCAGTCCCATTAGGGATGAGCAGTTCTTC. Protein sequence: CASSPIRDEQFF.

The gene calls are TRBV6-2 or TRBV6-3 and TRBJ2-2; TRBD2 agrees at 7 bases. Germline V lookup: CDR1 MNHEY, CDR2 SVGEGT. The CDR3 consists of 15 residues. V lost 6 bases and J lost 5; bases outside the gene matches: 9. The CDR3 reads CASRSGPGRTGELFF. Here the CDR3 DNA reads TGTGCCAGCAGATCGGGACCCGGGAGGACCGGGGAGCTGTTTTTT.

The CDR3 loop is CASSFTRRGLAPDTQYF. DNA for the CDR3: TGTGCCAGCAGCTTCACTCGGCGGGGACTAGCCCCGGATACGCAGTATTTT. V and J are TRBV7-6 and TRBJ2-3, with TRBD2 matching over 9 bases. This CDR3 comprises 17 residues. With V trimmed by 3 bases and J by 6 bases, 13 bases remained unmatched. Germline CDR1 and CDR2: SGHVS and FNYEAQ.

In this sample, this clonotype turned up a few times. The V gene is TRBV7-2, the J gene TRBJ1-1; 7 bases line up with TRBD1. The V segment lost 5 bases and the J segment 0 bases; nucleotides outside the gene matches: 6. The germline CDR1 and CDR2 sequences are SGHTA and FQGNSA. The CDR3 totals 15 residues. The CDR3 DNA sequence: TGTGCCAGCAGCCCCCTGAGGGGGCTGAACACTGAAGCTTTCTTT. This translates into CASSPLRGLNTEAFF.

This clonotype was recorded a few times. This sequence joins TRBV7-8 and TRBJ2-5, with TRBD1 matching over 8 bases. The CDR3 runs to 14 residues. Unmatched junction bases numbered 0, after V lost 1 base and J lost 2 bases. The germline gives CDR1 SGHVS, CDR2 FQNEAQ. CDR3 in DNA: TGTGCCAGCAGCTTAGACAGGGGGCAAGAGACCCAGTACTTC. It specifies CASSLDRGQETQYF.

In this sample, this clonotype turned up many times. J is TRBJ1-5 and V is TRBV5-1; 8 bases map to TRBD1. J lost 7 bases, V lost 4 bases, and 13 bases had no gene match. Germline loops: CDR1 SGHRS, CDR2 YFSETQ. The CDR3 totals 16 residues. The CDR3 sequence: CASSPTGQGGGQPQHF. The CDR3 DNA is TGCGCCAGCAGCCCTACTGGACAGGGAGGCGGGCAGCCCCAGCATTTT.

The sample holds a few counts of this clonotype. The chain is built from TRBV12-3 or TRBV12-4 and TRBJ2-5, with no clear D. This CDR3 is 14 amino acids long. V was clipped by 3 bases and J by 2 bases, with 10 bases between them. The CDR3: CASSFSLIQETQYF. The CDR3, as DNA: TGTGCCAGCAGTTTTAGCTTAATTCAAGAGACCCAGTACTTC.

V usage is TRBV30 and J usage is TRBJ2-2; 8 nucleotides align to TRBD2. Germline CDR1 GTSNPN, CDR2 SVGIG (reference sequence). The CDR3 has 14 residues. With 2 bases clipped from V and 4 bases from J, the junction kept 3 bases outside the gene matches. The CDR3 DNA follows: TGTGCCTGGAGTACTAGCGGATTCACCGGGGAGCTGTTTTTT. It codes for CAWSTSGFTGELFF. The full variable domain, rest sourced from reference TRBV30 and TRBJ2-2, is SQTIHQWPATLVQPVGSPLSLECTVEGTSNPNLYWYRQAAGRGLQLLFYSVGIGQISSEVPQNLSASRPQDRQFILSSKKLLLSDSGFYLCAWSTSGFTGELFFGEGSRLTVL.

This clonotype was counted a few times. Here the CDR3 DNA reads TGTGCCAGCGGACTAGCGGGGATCACAGATACGCAGTATTTT. Translation: CASGLAGITDTQYF. The chain has TRBV2 and TRBJ2-3; 12 bases match TRBD2. Trimming cost V 8 bases and J 2 bases; bases outside gene matches: 2. Germline CDR1 is SNHLY and CDR2 is FYNNEI. The CDR3 has 14 residues. Complete variable domain (other parts from reference TRBV2 and TRBJ2-3): EPEVTQTPSHQVTQMGQEVILRCVPISNHLYFYWYRQILGQKVEFLVSFYNNEISEKSEIFDDQFSVERPDGSNFTLKIRSTKLEDSAMYFCASGLAGITDTQYFGPGTRLTVL.

The gene calls are TRBV28 and TRBJ1-2; D remains ambiguous. The CDR3 totals 12 residues. Germline CDR1 MDHEN, CDR2 SYDVKM. Between the trimmed V and J ends, which lost 6 bases and 4 bases, there was a span of 9 bases. The CDR3 loop reads CASSQRAYGYTF. The DNA of the CDR3 is TGTGCCAGCAGCCAGCGAGCCTATGGCTACACCTTC.

This clonotype was picked up many times. The chain is built from TRBV6-2 or TRBV6-3 and TRBJ1-5; a possible D gene is TRBD1 (6 bases). The CDR3 contains 16 residues. Trimming removed 9 bases from V and 3 bases from J, with 21 bases in between. Germline values: CDR1 MNHEY, CDR2 SVGEGT. CDR3: CASSRGGHGNNQPQHF. CDR3 nucleotide sequence: TGTGCCAGTAGCCGTGGGGGACACGGAAACAATCAGCCCCAGCATTTT.

This clonotype was seen many times. The chain carries TRBV7-2 and TRBJ2-7; the D gene is possibly TRBD1 (5 bases). The germline V gene encodes CDR1 SGHTA and CDR2 FQGNSA. V dropped 5 bases and J dropped 0 bases, with 11 bases sitting between them. The CDR3 consists of 14 residues. Written as DNA, the CDR3 is TGTGCCAGCAGCCTGCGCCAGGGCTCCTACGAGCAGTACTTC. This translates into CASSLRQGSYEQYF.

Turning to this clonotype: A read error may account for a junction end that differs from germline. The chain carries TRBV5-4 and TRBJ1-1; TRBD1 is a possible D gene (5 bases). The CDR3 has 16 amino acids. CDR1 and CDR2 from the germline V gene are SGHNT and YYREEE (reference sequence). CDR3 amino acids: CVSRPGGESMNTEAFF. The CDR3 nucleotides read TGTGTCAGCAGACCGGGGGGGGAAAGCATGAACACTGAAGCTTTCTTT.

The table lists this clonotype with a few counts. This sequence joins TRBV7-8 and TRBJ1-5; 9 bases align to TRBD1. The CDR3 has 14 residues. Germline CDR1 and CDR2: SGHVS and FQNEAQ. With 11 bases clipped from V and 7 bases from J, the junction kept 12 bases outside the gene matches. The CDR3: CACAPGTGYQPQHF. CDR3 sequence (DNA): TGTGCCTGCGCCCCCGGGACAGGGTACCAGCCCCAGCATTTT.

The table lists this clonotype with a few counts. This chain joins TRBV4-2 and TRBJ1-2; D unclear. The CDR3 has 16 amino acids. CDR1 and CDR2 from the germline V gene are LGHNA and YNFKEQ. V lost 1 base and J 0 bases, leaving 12 bases between the germline ends. CDR3 amino acids: CASSQGSTNTNYGYTF. CDR3 bases: TGTGCCAGCAGCCAAGGGTCTACTAATACTAACTATGGCTACACCTTC.

The chain uses TRBV11-2 and TRBJ2-1, with 8 bases aligning to TRBD2. Germline CDR1 SGHAT, CDR2 FQNNGV. J was trimmed by 5 bases and V by 6 bases; bases with no gene match: 6. CDR3 size: 14 residues. This CDR3 is CASSDGLADNEQFF. The CDR3 nucleotides read TGTGCCAGCAGTGACGGACTAGCTGACAATGAGCAGTTCTTC.

V usage is TRBV27 and J usage is TRBJ2-6, with D unresolved. CDR1 MNHEY and CDR2 SMNVEV come from the germline V gene (reference sequence). Trimming removed 6 bases from V and 3 bases from J, with 15 bases in between. CDR3 size: 16 residues. This CDR3 is CASSTRPRNGANVLTF. In DNA, the CDR3 is TGTGCCAGCAGCACCCGACCCCGTAATGGGGCCAACGTCCTGACTTTC.